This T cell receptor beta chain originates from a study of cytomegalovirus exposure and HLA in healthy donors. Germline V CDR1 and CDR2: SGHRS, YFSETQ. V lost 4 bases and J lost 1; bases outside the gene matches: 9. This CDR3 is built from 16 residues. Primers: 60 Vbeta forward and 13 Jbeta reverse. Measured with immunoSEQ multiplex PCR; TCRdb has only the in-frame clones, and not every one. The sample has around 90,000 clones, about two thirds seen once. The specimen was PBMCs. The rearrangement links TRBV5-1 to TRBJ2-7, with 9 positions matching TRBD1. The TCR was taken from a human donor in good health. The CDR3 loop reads CASSVGQGTGSYEQYF. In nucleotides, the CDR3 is TGCGCCAGCAGCGTGGGACAGGGCACTGGATCCTACGAGCAGTACTTC.